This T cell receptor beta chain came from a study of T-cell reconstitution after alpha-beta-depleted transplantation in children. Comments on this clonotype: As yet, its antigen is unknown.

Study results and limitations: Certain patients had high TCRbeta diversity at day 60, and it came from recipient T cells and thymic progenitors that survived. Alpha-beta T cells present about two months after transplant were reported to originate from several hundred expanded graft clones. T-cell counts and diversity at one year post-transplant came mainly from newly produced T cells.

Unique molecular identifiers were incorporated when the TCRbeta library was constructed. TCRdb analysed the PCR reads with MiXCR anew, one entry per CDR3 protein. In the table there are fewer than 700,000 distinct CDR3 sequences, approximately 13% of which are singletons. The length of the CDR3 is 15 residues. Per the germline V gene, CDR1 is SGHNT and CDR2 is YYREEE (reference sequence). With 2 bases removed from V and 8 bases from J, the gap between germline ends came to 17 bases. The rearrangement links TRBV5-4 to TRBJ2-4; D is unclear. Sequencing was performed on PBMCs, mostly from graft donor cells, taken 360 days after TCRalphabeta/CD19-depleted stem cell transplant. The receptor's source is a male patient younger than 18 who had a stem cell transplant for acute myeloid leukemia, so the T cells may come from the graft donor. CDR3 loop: CASSFLGGPLDIQYF. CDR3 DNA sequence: TGTGCCAGCAGCTTCCTTGGCGGCCCTTTGGACATTCAGTACTTC.